This entry describes one TCR beta chain. This sample stems from a study of cytomegalovirus exposure and HLA in healthy donors. With 60 Vbeta and 13 Jbeta primers, the PCR was carried out. Measured with immunoSEQ multiplex PCR; TCRdb has only the in-frame clones, and not every one. Of more than 95,000 clones listed, 83% are singletons. With 8 bases clipped from V and 5 bases from J, the junction kept 9 bases outside the gene matches. Germline V gene sequence: CDR1 MDHEN, CDR2 SYDVKM. CDR3 size: 15 residues. Specimen: PBMCs. This TCR came from a man in his late teens or twenties in good health and CMV-seronegative. The chain joins TRBV28 to TRBJ2-1, with 10 bases identical to TRBD1. Written as DNA, the CDR3 is TGTGCCAGCGGACACGCCGGGACAGGGGACAATGAGCAGTTCTTC. Its protein product is CASGHAGTGDNEQFF.